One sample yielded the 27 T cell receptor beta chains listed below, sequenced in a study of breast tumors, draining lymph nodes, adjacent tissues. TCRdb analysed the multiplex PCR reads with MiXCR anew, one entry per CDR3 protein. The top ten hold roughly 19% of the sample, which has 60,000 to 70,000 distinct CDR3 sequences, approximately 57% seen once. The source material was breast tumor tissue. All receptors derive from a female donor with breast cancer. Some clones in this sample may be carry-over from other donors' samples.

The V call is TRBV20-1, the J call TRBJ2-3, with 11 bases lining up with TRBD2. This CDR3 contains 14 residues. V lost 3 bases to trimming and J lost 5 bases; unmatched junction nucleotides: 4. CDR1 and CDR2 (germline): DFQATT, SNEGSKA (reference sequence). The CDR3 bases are TGCAGTGCTAGGACTAGCGGGACGAGAGATACGCAGTATTTT. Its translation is CSARTSGTRDTQYF.

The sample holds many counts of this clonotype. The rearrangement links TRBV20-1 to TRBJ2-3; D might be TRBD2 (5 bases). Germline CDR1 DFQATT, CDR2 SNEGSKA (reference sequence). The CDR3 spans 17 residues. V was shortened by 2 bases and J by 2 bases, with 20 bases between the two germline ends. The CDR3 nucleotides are TGCAGTGCTAGACCCCTCTCGAGGGCAGGCCTCACAGATACGCAGTATTTT. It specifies CSARPLSRAGLTDTQYF.

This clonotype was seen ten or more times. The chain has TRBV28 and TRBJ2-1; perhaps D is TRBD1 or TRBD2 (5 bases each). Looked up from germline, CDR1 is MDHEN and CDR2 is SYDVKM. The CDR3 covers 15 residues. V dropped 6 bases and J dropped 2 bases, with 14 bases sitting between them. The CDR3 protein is CASSPGTVAYNEQFF. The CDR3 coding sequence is TGTGCCAGCAGCCCTGGGACGGTCGCCTACAATGAGCAGTTCTTC.

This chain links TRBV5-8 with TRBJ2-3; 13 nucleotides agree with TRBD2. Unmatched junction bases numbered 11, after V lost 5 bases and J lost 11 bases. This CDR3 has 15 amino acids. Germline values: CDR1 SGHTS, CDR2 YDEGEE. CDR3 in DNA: TGTGCCAGCAGTTCACTAGCGGGAGGGCCCAATGAGCAGTATTTT. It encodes CASSSLAGGPNEQYF.

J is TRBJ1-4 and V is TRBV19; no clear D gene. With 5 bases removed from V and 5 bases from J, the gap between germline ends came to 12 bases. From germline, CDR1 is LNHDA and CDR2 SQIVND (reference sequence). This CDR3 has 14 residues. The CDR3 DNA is TGTGCCAGTAGTGGGTTCGGGGTAAATGAAAAACTGTTTTTT. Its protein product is CASSGFGVNEKLFF.

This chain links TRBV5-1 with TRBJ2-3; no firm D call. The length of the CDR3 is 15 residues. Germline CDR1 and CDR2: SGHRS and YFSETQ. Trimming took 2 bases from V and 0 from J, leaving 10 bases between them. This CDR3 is CASSFGPLSTDTQYF. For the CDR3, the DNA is TGCGCCAGCAGCTTTGGCCCGCTTAGCACAGATACGCAGTATTTT.

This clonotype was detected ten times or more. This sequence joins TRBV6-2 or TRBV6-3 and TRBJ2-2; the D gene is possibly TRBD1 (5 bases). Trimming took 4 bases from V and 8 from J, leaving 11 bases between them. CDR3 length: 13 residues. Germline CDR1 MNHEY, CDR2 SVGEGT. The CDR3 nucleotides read TGTGCCAGCAGTTTGCAGGGCTGGGGGGAGCTGTTTTTT. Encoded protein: CASSLQGWGELFF.

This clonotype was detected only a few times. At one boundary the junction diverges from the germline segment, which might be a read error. The CDR3 sequence is CASSSAVTGQGTQYF. The CDR3 region has the DNA TGTGCCAGCAGCTCAGCGGTCACAGGGCAAGGGACCCAGTACTTC. The rearrangement links TRBV7-2 to TRBJ2-5; D is possibly TRBD1 (6 bases). Germline V gives CDR1 SGHTA, CDR2 FQGNSA. The CDR3 loop spans 15 amino acids.

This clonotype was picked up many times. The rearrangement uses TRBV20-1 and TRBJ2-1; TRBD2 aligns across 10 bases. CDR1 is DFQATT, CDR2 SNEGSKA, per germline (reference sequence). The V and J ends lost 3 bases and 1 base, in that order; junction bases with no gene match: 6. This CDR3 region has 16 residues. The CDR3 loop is CSARLTSGVSYNEQFF. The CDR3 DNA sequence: TGCAGTGCTAGGTTAACTAGCGGGGTGTCCTACAATGAGCAGTTCTTC.

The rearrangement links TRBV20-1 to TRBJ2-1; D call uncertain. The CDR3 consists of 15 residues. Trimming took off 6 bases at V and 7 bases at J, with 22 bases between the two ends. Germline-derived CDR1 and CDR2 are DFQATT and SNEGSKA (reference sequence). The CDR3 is CSAENQGSDFNEQFF. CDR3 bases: TGCAGTGCCGAAAATCAAGGGTCCGATTTTAATGAGCAGTTCTTC.

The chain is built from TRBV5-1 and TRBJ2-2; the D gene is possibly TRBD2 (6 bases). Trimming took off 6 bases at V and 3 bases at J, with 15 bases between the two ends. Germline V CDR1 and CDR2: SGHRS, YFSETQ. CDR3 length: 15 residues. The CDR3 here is CASTPFPGDTGELFF. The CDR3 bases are TGCGCCAGCACCCCTTTTCCGGGGGACACCGGGGAGCTGTTTTTT.

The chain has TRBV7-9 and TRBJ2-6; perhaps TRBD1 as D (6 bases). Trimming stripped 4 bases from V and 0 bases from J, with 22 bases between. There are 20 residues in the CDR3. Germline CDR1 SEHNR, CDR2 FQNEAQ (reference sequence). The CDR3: CASSSTRSRGPLSGANVLTF. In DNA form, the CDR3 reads TGTGCCAGCAGCTCCACGAGGTCCAGGGGACCACTCTCTGGGGCCAACGTCCTGACTTTC.

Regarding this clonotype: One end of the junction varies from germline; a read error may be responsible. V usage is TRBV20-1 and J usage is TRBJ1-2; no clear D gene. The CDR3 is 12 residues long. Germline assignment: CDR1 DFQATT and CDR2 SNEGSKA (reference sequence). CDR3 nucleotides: TGCAGTGCTGGAGAGGTAGTTTATGGCTACACCTTC. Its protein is CSAGEVVYGYTF.

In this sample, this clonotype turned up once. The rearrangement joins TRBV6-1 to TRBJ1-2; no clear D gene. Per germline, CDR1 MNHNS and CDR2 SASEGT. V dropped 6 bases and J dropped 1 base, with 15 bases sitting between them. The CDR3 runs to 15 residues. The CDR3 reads CASRAAFLLNYGYTF. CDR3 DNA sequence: TGTGCCAGCAGGGCAGCCTTCTTACTTAACTATGGCTACACCTTC.

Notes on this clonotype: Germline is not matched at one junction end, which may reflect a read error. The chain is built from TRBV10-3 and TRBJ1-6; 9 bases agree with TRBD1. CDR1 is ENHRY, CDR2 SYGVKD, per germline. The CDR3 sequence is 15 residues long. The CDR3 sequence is CASSDPGQGFQPLHF. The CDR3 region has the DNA TGTGCCAGCAGTGATCCGGGACAGGGCTTCCAACCCCTCCACTTT.

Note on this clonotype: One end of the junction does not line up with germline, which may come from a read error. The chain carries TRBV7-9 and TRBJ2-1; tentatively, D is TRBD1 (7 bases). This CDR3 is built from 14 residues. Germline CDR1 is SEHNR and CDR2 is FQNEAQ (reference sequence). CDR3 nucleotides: TGTGCCAGCTGCGGATCGCAGGGGGGCAATGAGCTGTTCTTC. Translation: CASCGSQGGNELFF.

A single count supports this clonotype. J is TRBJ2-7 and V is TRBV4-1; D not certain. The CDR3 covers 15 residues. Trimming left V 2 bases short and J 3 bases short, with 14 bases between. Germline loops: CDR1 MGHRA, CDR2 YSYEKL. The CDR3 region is CASSQTPNEVYEQYF. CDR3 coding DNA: TGCGCCAGCAGCCAAACCCCCAACGAGGTCTACGAGCAGTACTTC.

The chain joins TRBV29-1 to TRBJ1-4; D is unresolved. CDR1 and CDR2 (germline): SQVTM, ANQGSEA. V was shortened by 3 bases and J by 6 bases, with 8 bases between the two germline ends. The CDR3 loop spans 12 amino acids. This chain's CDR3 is CSVDQWDEKLFF. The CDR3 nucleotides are TGCAGCGTTGACCAGTGGGATGAAAAACTGTTTTTT.

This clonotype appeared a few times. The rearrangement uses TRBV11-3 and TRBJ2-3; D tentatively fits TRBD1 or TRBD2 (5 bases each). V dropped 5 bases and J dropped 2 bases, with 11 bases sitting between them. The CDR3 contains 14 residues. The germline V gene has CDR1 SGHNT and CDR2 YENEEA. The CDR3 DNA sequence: TGTGCCAGCAGCAAACTGGGGGACACAGATACGCAGTATTTT. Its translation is CASSKLGDTDTQYF.

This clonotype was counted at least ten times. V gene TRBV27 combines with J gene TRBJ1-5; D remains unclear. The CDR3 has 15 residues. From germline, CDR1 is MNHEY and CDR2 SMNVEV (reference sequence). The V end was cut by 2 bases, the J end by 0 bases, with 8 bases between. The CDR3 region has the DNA TGTGCCAGCAGTTTAGTTGGGTATAGCAATCAGCCCCAGCATTTT. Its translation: CASSLVGYSNQPQHF.

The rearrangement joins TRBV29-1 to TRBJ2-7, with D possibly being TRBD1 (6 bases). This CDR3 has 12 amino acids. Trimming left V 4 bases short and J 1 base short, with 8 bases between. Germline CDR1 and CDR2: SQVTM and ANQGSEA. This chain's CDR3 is CSVGGRSYEQYF. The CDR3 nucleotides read TGCAGCGTTGGGGGGCGTTCCTACGAGCAGTACTTC.

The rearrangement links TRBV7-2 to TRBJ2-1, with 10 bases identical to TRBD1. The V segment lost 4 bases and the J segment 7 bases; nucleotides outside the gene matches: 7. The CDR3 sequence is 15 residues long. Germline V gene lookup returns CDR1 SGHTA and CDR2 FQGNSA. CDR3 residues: CASSSPRTGGNEQFF. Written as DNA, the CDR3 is TGTGCCAGCAGCTCACCACGGACAGGGGGGAATGAGCAGTTCTTC.

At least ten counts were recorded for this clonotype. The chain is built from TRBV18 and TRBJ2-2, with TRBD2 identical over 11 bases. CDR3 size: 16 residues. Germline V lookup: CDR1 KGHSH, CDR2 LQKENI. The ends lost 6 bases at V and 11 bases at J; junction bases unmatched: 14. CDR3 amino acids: CASSQNSGRAVGELFF. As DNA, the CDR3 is TGTGCCAGCTCGCAGAATAGCGGGAGGGCCGTCGGAGAGCTGTTTTTT.

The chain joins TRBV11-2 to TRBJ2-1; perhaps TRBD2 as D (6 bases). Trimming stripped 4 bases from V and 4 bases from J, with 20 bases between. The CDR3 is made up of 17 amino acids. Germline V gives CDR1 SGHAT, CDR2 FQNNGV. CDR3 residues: CASSSRVRAGKYNEQFF. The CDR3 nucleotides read TGTGCCAGCAGCTCAAGGGTCCGTGCGGGAAAATACAATGAGCAGTTCTTC.

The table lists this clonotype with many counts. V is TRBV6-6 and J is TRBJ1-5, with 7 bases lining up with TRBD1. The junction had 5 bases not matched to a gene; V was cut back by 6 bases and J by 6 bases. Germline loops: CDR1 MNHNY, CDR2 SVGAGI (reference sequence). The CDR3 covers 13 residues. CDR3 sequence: CASSEQGFQPQHF. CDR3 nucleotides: TGTGCCAGCAGCGAACAGGGGTTTCAGCCCCAGCATTTT.

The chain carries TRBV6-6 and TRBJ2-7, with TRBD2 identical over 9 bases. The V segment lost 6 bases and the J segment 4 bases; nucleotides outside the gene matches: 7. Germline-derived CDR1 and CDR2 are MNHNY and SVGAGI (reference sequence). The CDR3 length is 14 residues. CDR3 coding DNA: TGTGCCAGCAGAGGAGGGACTAGCTTATACGAGCAGTACTTC. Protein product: CASRGGTSLYEQYF.

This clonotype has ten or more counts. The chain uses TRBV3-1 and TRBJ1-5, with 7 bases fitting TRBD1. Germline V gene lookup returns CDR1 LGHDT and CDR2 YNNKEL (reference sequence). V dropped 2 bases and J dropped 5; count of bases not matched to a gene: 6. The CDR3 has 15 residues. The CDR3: CASSQSDRRDQPQHF. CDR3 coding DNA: TGTGCCAGCAGCCAATCGGACAGGAGAGATCAGCCCCAGCATTTT.